The rows below give T cell receptor beta chains drawn from one sample of a study of cytomegalovirus exposure and HLA in healthy donors. Sequenced by immunoSEQ multiplex PCR; TCRdb stores in-frame clones only, minus some. The repertoire includes approximately 150,000 clones, 80% of them detected once, and about 1.3% sits in the top ten. Sequencing was done on a sample of PBMCs. The source of these receptors is a man under 40 in good health and CMV-seronegative. Each CDR3 is given with its conserved first and last residue. Fields, in order: clone size, V gene, CDR3 length, J gene, D gene, CDR3 protein, CDR3 DNA. D genes are given only for firm matches. Rows may omit the clone size; those that give it use once, few, many or a size class.

>NA|TRBV5-1|14|TRBJ1-1|NA
CASRLGVSDTEAFF
TGCGCCAGCAGACTCGGGGTATCGGACACTGAAGCTTTCTTT
>NA|TRBV4-1|15|TRBJ2-1|TRBD2
CASSTGTSAINEQFF
TGCGCCAGCAGCACCGGGACTAGCGCTATCAATGAGCAGTTCTTC
>once|TRBV6-5|13|TRBJ2-7|TRBD1
CASWDSLSYEQYF
TGTGCCAGCTGGGACAGCCTCTCCTACGAGCAGTACTTC
>NA|TRBV11-3|12|TRBJ2-3|NA
CASSNDGEKQYF
TGTGCCAGCAGCAACGACGGAGAAAAGCAGTATTTT
>NA|TRBV28|17|TRBJ2-2|TRBD2
CASSLQRGALNTGELFF
TGTGCCAGCAGTTTACAGCGGGGGGCGTTGAACACCGGGGAGCTGTTTTTT
>NA|TRBV28|16|TRBJ1-2|TRBD1
CASSLQGDPSNYGYTF
TGTGCCAGCAGTTTACAGGGGGATCCTTCTAACTATGGCTACACCTTC
>NA|TRBV19|19|TRBJ1-3|NA
CASSIKPKSREASGNTIYF
TGTGCCAGTAGTATAAAACCAAAGTCCAGGGAAGCCTCTGGAAACACCATATATTTT
>NA|TRBV5-6|14|TRBJ1-6|TRBD1
CASSETGVDSPLHF
TGTGCCAGCAGCGAGACAGGGGTGGATTCACCCCTCCACTTT
>NA|TRBV7-2|17|TRBJ1-6|NA
CASSLESQGSYNSPLHF
TGTGCCAGCAGCTTAGAGTCTCAGGGCTCCTATAATTCACCCCTCCACTTT
>once|TRBV6-5|15|TRBJ2-7|TRBD1
CASSYADRGVYEQYF
TGTGCCAGCAGTTACGCCGACAGGGGGGTGTACGAGCAGTACTTC
>once|TRBV28|16|TRBJ2-7|TRBD2
CASSSSGLAPSYEQYF
TGTGCCAGCAGTTCCTCAGGACTAGCGCCTTCCTACGAGCAGTACTTC
>NA|TRBV18|12|TRBJ1-1|NA
CASSSRGTEAFF
TGTGCCAGCTCAAGCAGAGGCACTGAAGCTTTCTTT
>NA|TRBV5-4|16|TRBJ1-3|TRBD1
CASSKQGLDSGNTIYF
TGTGCCAGCAGCAAACAGGGGCTTGACTCTGGAAACACCATATATTTT
>NA|TRBV7-2|15|TRBJ2-3|NA
CANSVNQGSSDTQYF
TGTGCCAACTCGGTCAACCAGGGAAGCTCAGATACGCAGTATTTT
>NA|TRBV7-2|15|TRBJ1-5|TRBD1
CASSLGQGGGQPQHF
TGTGCCAGCAGCTTGGGACAGGGGGGTGGTCAGCCCCAGCATTTT
>NA|TRBV10-1|14|TRBJ1-1|NA
CASSLTGLGTEAFF
TGCGCCAGCAGTTTGACAGGTTTGGGTACTGAAGCTTTCTTT
>NA|TRBV7-2|16|TRBJ1-4|NA
CASSLRESMPNEKLFF
TGTGCCAGCAGCCTGAGGGAATCTATGCCTAATGAAAAACTGTTTTTT
>NA|TRBV28|16|TRBJ2-1|TRBD1
CASSSPGGLNYNEQFF
TGTGCCAGCAGTTCCCCAGGGGGTCTAAATTACAATGAGCAGTTCTTC
>NA|TRBV15|19|TRBJ2-2|TRBD2
CATSRDWTSGGGDTGELFF
TGTGCCACCAGCAGAGATTGGACTAGCGGGGGTGGCGACACCGGGGAGCTGTTTTTT
>NA|TRBV19|14|TRBJ2-7|TRBD1
CASSFKGAGYEQYF
TGTGCCAGTAGTTTTAAGGGGGCGGGCTACGAGCAGTACTTC
>NA|TRBV19|15|TRBJ1-2|NA
CASSIDSRRNYGYTF
TGTGCCAGTAGTATAGATAGCCGCCGTAACTATGGCTACACCTTC
>NA|TRBV6-5|14|TRBJ2-7|NA
CASTSQGRGYEQYF
TGTGCCAGCACTTCTCAGGGGAGAGGCTACGAGCAGTACTTC
>NA|TRBV6-5|13|TRBJ1-2|NA
CASSFSGSGGYTF
TGTGCCAGCAGTTTCTCGGGCTCGGGAGGCTACACCTTC
>NA|TRBV7-9|15|TRBJ2-5|TRBD1
CASSLEGQGTETQYF
TGTGCCAGCAGCTTAGAGGGACAGGGGACAGAGACCCAGTACTTC
>NA|TRBV7-2|15|TRBJ1-6|TRBD1
CASVLSGTGTSPLHF
TGTGCCAGCGTGTTGTCCGGGACAGGGACTTCACCCCTCCACTTT
>NA|TRBV7-9|14|TRBJ2-1|TRBD2
CASSRTSGSDEQFF
TGTGCCAGCAGCCGGACTAGCGGGAGCGATGAGCAGTTCTTC
>NA|TRBV6-1|15|TRBJ1-5|NA
CASSGRHHSNQPQHF
TGTGCCAGCAGTGGACGACATCATAGCAATCAGCCCCAGCATTTT
>NA|TRBV14|18|TRBJ2-2|NA
CASSQENRVLARSGELFF
TGTGCCAGCAGCCAAGAAAATCGCGTCCTAGCGAGATCGGGGGAGCTGTTTTTT
>NA|TRBV7-9|15|TRBJ2-7|NA
CASSLARTAIYEQYF
TGTGCCAGCAGCTTAGCGAGGACAGCCATCTACGAGCAGTACTTC
>once|TRBV7-9|15|TRBJ2-7|TRBD2
CASSATTSGVSEQYF
TGTGCCAGCAGCGCCACGACTAGCGGGGTTTCCGAGCAGTACTTC
>few|TRBV7-3|14|TRBJ1-2|TRBD1
CASSSGQGPSSYTF
TGTGCCAGCAGCTCTGGACAGGGGCCTAGTAGCTACACCTTC
>NA|TRBV19|17|TRBJ2-1|TRBD2
CASSTQTSGGAYNEQFF
TGTGCCAGTAGTACGCAGACTAGCGGGGGCGCCTACAATGAGCAGTTCTTC